The 18 T cell receptor beta chains listed next were all sequenced from one sample in a study of beta chain features in type 1 diabetes. What was sequenced were expressed TCRB transcripts, since all of the isolated RNA had been reverse transcribed. The table came from immunoSEQ multiplex PCR; TCRdb's copy has only in-frame clones and leaves some out. Of around 430,000 clones in the sample, 30% were seen once. Sequenced: naive CD4+ T cells from blood. The receptors originated from a man between 18 and 29 years old in good health.

Worth noting for this clone: The sample has other DNA sequences that encode this CDR3 too. The chain couples TRBV5-1 to TRBJ1-1, with TRBD1 matching over 7 bases. After removal of 0 bases from V and 4 bases from J, the junction contained 0 bases not matched to a gene. CDR1 and CDR2 from the germline V gene are SGHRS and YFSETQ. The CDR3 is made up of 13 amino acids. The CDR3 DNA reads TGCGCCAGCAGCTTGGACAGGGGCACTGAAGCTTTCTTT. As protein: CASSLDRGTEAFF.

The V gene is TRBV29-1, the J gene TRBJ2-7, with 7 bases that match TRBD1. Germline V gene data show CDR1 as SQVTM and CDR2 as ANQGSEA. The CDR3 has 15 residues. V was pared by 0 bases and J by 1 base, with 6 bases of the junction left unmatched. CDR3 region: CSVEDGQVNSYEQYF. The CDR3 bases are TGCAGCGTTGAAGATGGACAGGTGAATTCCTACGAGCAGTACTTC.

This clone was observed a few times. Other DNA sequences in this specimen translate into the identical CDR3. The V gene is TRBV30, the J gene TRBJ2-7; D unresolved. The V and J ends lost 1 base and 7 bases respectively, with 8 bases between them. The germline CDR1 and CDR2 sequences are GTSNPN and SVGIG (reference sequence). The CDR3 consists of 11 residues. CDR3 bases: TGTGCCTGGAGTGGGACCAGGGAGCAGTACTTC. This gives the protein CAWSGTREQYF.

The V and J genes are TRBV30 and TRBJ1-5; 10 nucleotides align to TRBD1. CDR3 length: 16 residues. Germline assignment: CDR1 GTSNPN and CDR2 SVGIG (reference sequence). The junction had 8 bases not matched to a gene; V was cut back by 2 bases and J by 4 bases. Here the CDR3 DNA reads TGTGCCTGGAGTCAACCCCGGGACAGGGGTAATCAGCCCCAGCATTTT. Translating it yields CAWSQPRDRGNQPQHF.

In its sample, this clone was seen a few times. This chain uses TRBV10-3 with TRBJ2-1; 10 bases fit TRBD2. Germline assignment: CDR1 ENHRY and CDR2 SYGVKD. Trimming at V came to 10 bases and at J to 0 bases, leaving 12 bases not matched to a gene. The CDR3 contains 17 residues. CDR3 loop: CATNRGTSVSSYNEQFF. The CDR3 nucleotides are TGTGCCACCAACCGAGGGACTAGCGTGAGCTCCTACAATGAGCAGTTCTTC.

This chain links TRBV9 with TRBJ2-6; 12 positions match TRBD1. Looked up from germline, CDR1 is SGDLS and CDR2 is YYNGEE. The CDR3 has 18 residues. Trimming at V came to 4 bases and at J to 4 bases, leaving 9 bases not matched to a gene. CDR3 protein: CASSPRDRGQQGANVLTF. The CDR3, as DNA: TGTGCCAGCAGCCCACGGGACAGGGGGCAACAGGGGGCCAACGTCCTGACTTTC.

This clone was counted a few times. V and J are TRBV30 and TRBJ2-1; tentatively, D is TRBD1 (6 bases). V lost 2 bases and J 5 bases, leaving 13 bases between the germline ends. The germline gives CDR1 GTSNPN, CDR2 SVGIG (reference sequence). The CDR3 runs to 14 residues. The CDR3, as DNA: TGTGCCTGGAGTAACCTAGAGGGGGACAATGAGCAGTTCTTC. It encodes CAWSNLEGDNEQFF. The full variable domain, rest sourced from reference TRBV30 and TRBJ2-1, is SQTIHQWPATLVQPVGSPLSLECTVEGTSNPNLYWYRQAAGRGLQLLFYSVGIGQISSEVPQNLSASRPQDRQFILSSKKLLLSDSGFYLCAWSNLEGDNEQFFGPGTRLTVL.

This clone came up once. This chain connects TRBV30 to TRBJ2-7, with D possibly being TRBD2 (5 bases). The CDR3 totals 13 residues. V lost 3 bases to trimming and J lost 2 bases, with 11 bases between them. Germline V gene sequence: CDR1 GTSNPN, CDR2 SVGIG (reference sequence). CDR3 in DNA: TGTGCCTGGAGCGAGGGCAGGACCTACGAGCAGTACTTC. It encodes CAWSEGRTYEQYF.

The table lists this clone with a few counts. This chain links TRBV9 with TRBJ2-1; D remains unclear. Per the germline V gene, CDR1 is SGDLS and CDR2 is YYNGEE. CDR3 size: 16 residues. Between the trimmed V and J ends, which lost 0 bases and 3 bases, there was a span of 13 bases. CDR3 DNA sequence: TGTGCCAGCAGCGTAGGTGCTGGGCGAATCTACAATGAGCAGTTCTTC. Translating it yields CASSVGAGRIYNEQFF. The full variable domain, rest sourced from reference TRBV9 and TRBJ2-1, is DSGVTQTPKHLITATGQRVTLRCSPRSGDLSVYWYQQSLDQGLQFLIQYYNGEERAKGNILERFSAQQFPDLHSELNLSSLELGDSALYFCASSVGAGRIYNEQFFGPGTRLTVL.

V usage is TRBV9 and J usage is TRBJ2-4; D not resolved. Germline V gene data show CDR1 as SGDLS and CDR2 as YYNGEE. Between the trimmed V and J ends, which lost 4 bases and 0 bases, there was a span of 8 bases. The CDR3 spans 14 residues. CDR3 in DNA: TGTGCCAGCAGCCCACAGTTAGCCAAAAACATTCAGTACTTC. This encodes CASSPQLAKNIQYF.

This clone was counted a few times. V and J are TRBV9 and TRBJ2-5; the match to TRBD2 covers 10 bases. V lost 0 bases to trimming and J lost 5 bases; unmatched junction nucleotides: 10. The CDR3 runs to 17 residues. Germline CDR1 is SGDLS and CDR2 is YYNGEE. CDR3 residues: CASSVGASSGRGETQYF. CDR3 bases: TGTGCCAGCAGCGTAGGGGCGTCTAGCGGGAGAGGCGAGACCCAGTACTTC.

The rearrangement joins TRBV5-4 to TRBJ2-4, with D possibly TRBD1 on 6 matching bases. Germline V gene lookup returns CDR1 SGHNT and CDR2 YYREEE (reference sequence). V was pared by 4 bases and J by 7 bases, with 15 bases between. The CDR3 consists of 14 residues. The CDR3 sequence is CASSTTGSENIQYF. CDR3 DNA: TGTGCCAGCAGCACGACAGGTTCGGAGAACATTCAGTACTTC.

This chain connects TRBV2 to TRBJ1-2, with D unclear. The ends were cut back, 8 bases at V and 4 bases at J, with 11 bases in the middle. Germline V lookup: CDR1 SNHLY, CDR2 FYNNEI. The length of the CDR3 is 12 residues. The CDR3 sequence: CASHQDSYGYTF. In DNA form, the CDR3 reads TGTGCCAGCCACCAGGATTCCTATGGCTACACCTTC.

This clone was recorded a few times. V usage is TRBV2 and J usage is TRBJ2-7; D is uncertain. The V and J ends lost 8 bases and 1 base respectively, with 6 bases between them. Germline loops: CDR1 SNHLY, CDR2 FYNNEI. This CDR3 spans 11 amino acids. CDR3 protein: CASGLSYEQYF. CDR3 DNA: TGTGCCAGCGGTCTTTCCTACGAGCAGTACTTC.

The genes are TRBV7-9 and TRBJ2-7; D is uncertain. The CDR3 is made up of 13 amino acids. The germline V gene has CDR1 SEHNR and CDR2 FQNEAQ (reference sequence). V was trimmed by 3 bases and J by 1 base, leaving 7 bases between them. The CDR3 region has the DNA TGTGCCAGCAGCTTCGACCGGTCCTACGAGCAGTACTTC. Its protein is CASSFDRSYEQYF.

The J gene is TRBJ1-2, the V gene TRBV30, with D hard to call. The CDR3 runs to 12 residues. Trimming cost V 5 bases and J 8 bases, with 15 bases left between them. Germline CDR1 GTSNPN, CDR2 SVGIG (reference sequence). The CDR3: CAWGMGSEGYTF. The CDR3 DNA reads as TGTGCCTGGGGCATGGGGTCGGAAGGCTACACCTTC.

This clone was detected a few times. This chain uses TRBV30 with TRBJ2-1; D call uncertain. This CDR3 is 13 amino acids long. Trimming left V 3 bases short and J 4 bases short, with 10 bases between. Germline CDR1 is GTSNPN and CDR2 is SVGIG (reference sequence). CDR3 region: CAWSTTGYNEQFF. Written as DNA, the CDR3 is TGTGCCTGGAGCACGACTGGGTACAATGAGCAGTTCTTC.

The table lists this clone with a few counts. The chain uses TRBV7-9 and TRBJ2-5; 14 bases map to TRBD2. Germline CDR1 reads SEHNR; CDR2 reads FQNEAQ (reference sequence). This CDR3 spans 17 amino acids. The junction had 5 bases not matched to a gene; V was cut back by 4 bases and J by 1 base. DNA for the CDR3: TGTGCCAGCAGCTCGGGGACTAGCGGGAGAACCCAAGAGACCCAGTACTTC. This sequence encodes CASSSGTSGRTQETQYF.